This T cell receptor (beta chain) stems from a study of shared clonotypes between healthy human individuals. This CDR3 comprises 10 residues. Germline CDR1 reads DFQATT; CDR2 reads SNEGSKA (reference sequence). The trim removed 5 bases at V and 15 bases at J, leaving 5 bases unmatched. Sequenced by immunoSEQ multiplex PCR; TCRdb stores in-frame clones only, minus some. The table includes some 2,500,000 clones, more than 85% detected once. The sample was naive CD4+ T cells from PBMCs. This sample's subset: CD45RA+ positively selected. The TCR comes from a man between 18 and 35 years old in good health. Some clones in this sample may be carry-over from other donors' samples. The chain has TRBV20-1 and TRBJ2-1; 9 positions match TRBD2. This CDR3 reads CSALAGTGFF. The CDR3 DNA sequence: TGCAGTGCTCTAGCGGGAACGGGGTTCTTC.